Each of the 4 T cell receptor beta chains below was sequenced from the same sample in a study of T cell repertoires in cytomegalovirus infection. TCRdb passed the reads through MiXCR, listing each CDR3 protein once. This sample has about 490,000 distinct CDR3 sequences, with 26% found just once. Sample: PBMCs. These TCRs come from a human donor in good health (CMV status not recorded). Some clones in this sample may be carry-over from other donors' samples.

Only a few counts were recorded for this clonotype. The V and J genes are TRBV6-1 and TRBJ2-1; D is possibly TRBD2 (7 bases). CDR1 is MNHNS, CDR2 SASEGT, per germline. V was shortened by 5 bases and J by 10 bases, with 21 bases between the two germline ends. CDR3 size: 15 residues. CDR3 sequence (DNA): TGTGCCAGCAGTCGTCCTAGCGGTAGGGGGGTGGAGCAGTTCTTC. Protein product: CASSRPSGRGVEQFF.

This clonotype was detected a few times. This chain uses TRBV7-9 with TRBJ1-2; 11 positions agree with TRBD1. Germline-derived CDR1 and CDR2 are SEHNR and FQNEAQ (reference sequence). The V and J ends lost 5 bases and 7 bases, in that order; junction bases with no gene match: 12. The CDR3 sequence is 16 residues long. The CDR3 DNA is TGTGCCAGCAGCGAACGAGTGGGACAGGGGGATCCTGGCTACACCTTC. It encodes CASSERVGQGDPGYTF.

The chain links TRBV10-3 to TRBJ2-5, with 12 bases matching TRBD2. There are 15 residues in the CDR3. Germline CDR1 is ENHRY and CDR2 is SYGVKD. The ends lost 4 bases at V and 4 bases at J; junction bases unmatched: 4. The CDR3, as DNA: TGTGCCATCAGTGGAGGACTAGCGGGATCAGAGACCCAGTACTTC. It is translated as CAISGGLAGSETQYF.

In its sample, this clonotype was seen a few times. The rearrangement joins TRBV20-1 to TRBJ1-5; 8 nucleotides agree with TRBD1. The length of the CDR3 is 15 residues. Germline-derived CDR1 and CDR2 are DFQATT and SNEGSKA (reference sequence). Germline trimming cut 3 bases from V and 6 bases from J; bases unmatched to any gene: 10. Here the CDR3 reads CSASSGYRGAQPQHF. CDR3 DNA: TGCAGTGCTAGCAGTGGGTACAGGGGGGCTCAGCCCCAGCATTTT.